A single sample gave rise to the 27 T cell receptor beta chains below, sequenced in a study of cytotoxic CD8 clonotypes in ibrutinib-treated CLL. TCRdb's copy holds only in-frame clones and misses some; the assay was immunoSEQ multiplex PCR. Of almost 85,000 clones in the sample, about 86% are singletons; the top ten hold roughly 5%. The material was PBMCs, obtained before ibrutinib treatment. The receptors were gathered from a human donor with chronic lymphocytic leukemia.

This chain uses TRBV13 with TRBJ1-2, with a tentative D call TRBD1 (6 bases). The germline V gene has CDR1 PRHDT and CDR2 FYEKMQ (reference sequence). Trimming shortened V by 5 bases and J by 6 bases, and 16 bases separated the two germline ends. The CDR3 spans 14 residues. As DNA, the CDR3 is TGTGCCAGCAGCCGGTTGACAGGCACAAATGGCTACACCTTC. Translation: CASSRLTGTNGYTF.

The chain is built from TRBV6-1 and TRBJ2-7, with 7 bases lining up with TRBD1. The V gene's germline CDR1 is MNHNS and CDR2 SASEGT. This CDR3 region has 14 residues. Losses at the gene ends were 10 bases for V and 6 bases for J; bases not matched to a gene: 15. CDR3 residues: CATSTGTVNVEQYF. CDR3 coding DNA: TGTGCCACCTCCACCGGGACAGTGAACGTCGAGCAGTACTTC.

V is TRBV7-9 and J is TRBJ1-4; D remains unclear. Germline V gives CDR1 SEHNR, CDR2 FQNEAQ (reference sequence). The CDR3 contains 12 residues. Trimming pared 5 bases from V and 8 bases from J, leaving 9 bases between. Here the CDR3 DNA reads TGTGCCAGCAGCCGAGGAAGAGAAAAACTGTTTTTT. Protein: CASSRGREKLFF. Drawing the rest from reference TRBV7-9 and TRBJ1-4, the complete variable domain is DTGVSQNPRHKITKRGQNVTFRCDPISEHNRLYWYRQTLGQGPEFLTYFQNEAQLEKSRLLSDRFSAERPKGSFSTLEIQRTEQGDSAMYLCASSRGREKLFFGSGTQLSVL.

J is TRBJ1-1 and V is TRBV19; D ambiguous. V was cut by 6 bases and J by 2 bases, with 7 bases left in between. This CDR3 is built from 12 residues. Germline V gives CDR1 LNHDA, CDR2 SQIVND (reference sequence). CDR3 loop: CASRWRNTEAFF. DNA of the CDR3: TGTGCCAGTAGATGGAGAAACACTGAAGCTTTCTTT.

The V call is TRBV7-3, the J call TRBJ2-6; 7 bases map to TRBD1. The CDR3 is 18 amino acids. J gave up 0 bases and V 1 base, and 6 bases lay outside the gene matches. Looked up from germline, CDR1 is SGHTA and CDR2 is FQGTGA. The DNA for the CDR3 is TGTGCCAGCAGCTTAAACGGACAGGTTTTCTCTGGGGCCAACGTCCTGACTTTC. Residues: CASSLNGQVFSGANVLTF.

The gene calls are TRBV5-4 and TRBJ2-1; D not certain. V lost 5 bases and J 10 bases, leaving 13 bases between the germline ends. CDR1 and CDR2 from the germline V gene are SGHNT and YYREEE (reference sequence). This CDR3 region has 12 residues. The CDR3 is CASRQDFQEQFF. CDR3 in DNA: TGTGCCAGCAGACAAGACTTCCAGGAGCAGTTCTTC.

V is TRBV12-5 and J is TRBJ2-3, with a possible D match to TRBD1 (7 bases). CDR1 LGHNT and CDR2 FRNRAP come from the germline V gene. The germline V and J ends were trimmed by 6 bases and 0 bases, with 22 bases remaining between them. The CDR3 loop spans 18 amino acids. In DNA form, the CDR3 reads TGTGCTAGTGGAGGAACTGGTGGAGGGACAGTAAGCACAGATACGCAGTATTTT. Its translation is CASGGTGGGTVSTDTQYF.

This clone has only one observation. This sequence joins TRBV2 and TRBJ2-7, with D possibly matching TRBD1 (6 bases). V lost 11 bases and J 4 bases, leaving 27 bases between the germline ends. The germline CDR1 and CDR2 sequences are SNHLY and FYNNEI. This CDR3 has 16 amino acids. CDR3: CAWPLPNRDTEYEQYF. The DNA of the CDR3 is TGTGCCTGGCCCCTTCCAAACCGGGACACCGAATACGAGCAGTACTTC.

V and J are TRBV19 and TRBJ2-5; weak D call: TRBD1 (6 bases). Trimming cost V 4 bases and J 1 base, with 13 bases left between them. The CDR3 spans 15 residues. Germline V gene data show CDR1 as LNHDA and CDR2 as SQIVND (reference sequence). This CDR3 reads CASSTIFRGQETQYF. DNA for the CDR3: TGTGCCAGTAGTACAATCTTCAGGGGCCAAGAGACCCAGTACTTC.

The rearrangement joins TRBV4-1 to TRBJ1-3; 8 bases fit TRBD1. The CDR3 has 16 amino acids. The germline CDR1 and CDR2 sequences are MGHRA and YSYEKL. J gave up 2 bases and V 4 bases, and 7 bases lay outside the gene matches. The CDR3 DNA sequence: TGCGCCAGCAGCCTATATACGGACAGGGCTGGAAACACCATATATTTT. Protein product: CASSLYTDRAGNTIYF.

This clone was counted a single time. J is TRBJ2-7 and V is TRBV19, with TRBD1 matching 10 bases. V lost 3 bases to trimming and J lost 3 bases; unmatched junction nucleotides: 5. The CDR3 consists of 15 residues. The germline CDR1 and CDR2 sequences are LNHDA and SQIVND (reference sequence). The DNA for the CDR3 is TGTGCCAGTAGTATTAAAGGGACAGGGGACTACGAGCAGTACTTC. Its translation: CASSIKGTGDYEQYF.

The chain uses TRBV9 and TRBJ2-2; D might be TRBD2 (5 bases). The CDR3 is made up of 15 amino acids. Germline V gives CDR1 SGDLS, CDR2 YYNGEE. The V and J ends lost 0 bases and 6 bases respectively, with 12 bases between them. This chain's CDR3 is CASSVARVPAGELFF. The CDR3 nucleotides read TGTGCCAGCAGCGTAGCGAGGGTCCCTGCCGGGGAGCTGTTTTTT.

DNA for the CDR3: TGTGCCAGCAGTTTGAAGGGATATAATGAAAAACTGTTTTTT. Translation: CASSLKGYNEKLFF. The chain joins TRBV6-5 to TRBJ1-4; D gene unclear. The CDR3 is made up of 14 amino acids. Trimming stripped 4 bases from V and 4 bases from J, with 10 bases between. Germline V CDR1 and CDR2: MNHEY, SVGAGI.

With respect to this clone: It is unclear where the CDR3 begins or ends on the DNA, so no DNA is shown, and the CDR3 is as TCRdb lists it. This chain joins TRBV9 and TRBJ1-5. The CDR3 numbers 14 amino acids, ends counted. Germline CDR1 and CDR2: SGDLS and YYNGEE. Here the CDR3 reads CASSSGAGNQPQHF.

The J gene is TRBJ2-1, the V gene TRBV6-5, with unresolved D. The CDR3 spans 16 residues. Looked up from germline, CDR1 is MNHEY and CDR2 is SVGAGI. Trimming removed 2 bases from V and 1 base from J, with 12 bases in between. CDR3 DNA sequence: TGTGCCAGCAGTTACAGTAGGTACTTATCCTACAATGAGCAGTTCTTC. Amino acids: CASSYSRYLSYNEQFF.

This chain joins TRBV19 and TRBJ1-1, with a tentative D call TRBD1 (5 bases). The CDR3 sequence is 18 residues long. Trimming pared 1 base from V and 2 bases from J, leaving 20 bases between. Germline-derived CDR1 and CDR2 are LNHDA and SQIVND (reference sequence). CDR3 coding DNA: TGTGCCAGTAGTATAGGACCGGGACGGGGAAGACCTAACACTGAAGCTTTCTTT. Protein sequence: CASSIGPGRGRPNTEAFF.

This clone was seen only once. The chain carries TRBV6-5 and TRBJ1-2, with D tentatively TRBD1 (5 bases). Trimming pared 6 bases from V and 3 bases from J, leaving 14 bases between. Germline V gene lookup returns CDR1 MNHEY and CDR2 SVGAGI. The CDR3 spans 14 residues. CDR3 sequence reads: CASRRDGLDYGYTF. DNA for the CDR3: TGTGCCAGCAGACGGGACGGACTTGACTATGGCTACACCTTC.

This rearrangement joins TRBV10-3 to TRBJ2-1; the D gene is possibly TRBD2 (7 bases). Per the germline V gene, CDR1 is ENHRY and CDR2 is SYGVKD. Trimming took off 2 bases at V and 8 bases at J, with 13 bases between the two ends. The CDR3 spans 14 residues. CDR3 residues: CAISERGARDEQFF. The CDR3 DNA follows: TGTGCCATCAGTGAGCGGGGGGCGAGGGATGAGCAGTTCTTC.

CDR3 sequence reads: CAWSSGNTIYF. CDR3 nucleotide sequence: TGTGCCTGGAGTTCTGGAAACACCATATATTTT. The J gene is TRBJ1-3, the V gene TRBV30; no clear D. CDR1 is GTSNPN and CDR2 is SVGIG in the germline V gene (reference sequence). Trimming took off 2 bases at V and 1 base at J, with 0 bases between the two ends. This CDR3 contains 11 residues.

This clone turned up a few times. V is TRBV5-6 and J is TRBJ1-1; D possibly corresponds to TRBD1 (6 bases). This CDR3 is built from 12 residues. Germline V CDR1 and CDR2: SGHDT, YYEEEE. V lost 3 bases and J 11 bases, leaving 14 bases between the germline ends. CDR3 in amino acids: CASSWGGGRAFF. CDR3 coding DNA: TGTGCCAGCAGCTGGGGAGGGGGTCGGGCTTTCTTT.

Only one count was recorded for this clone. The rearrangement links TRBV29-1 to TRBJ2-7, with TRBD2 as a possible D gene (5 bases). The germline gives CDR1 SQVTM, CDR2 ANQGSEA. There are 15 residues in the CDR3. Trimming left V 4 bases short and J 0 bases short, with 16 bases between. The DNA of the CDR3 is TGCAGCGTTGGAGCCCTCGGCGGGCGCTCCTACGAGCAGTACTTC. Translation: CSVGALGGRSYEQYF.

The V call is TRBV15, the J call TRBJ2-5; 10 nucleotides agree with TRBD2. The CDR3 runs 15 residues. V was clipped by 5 bases and J by 5 bases; unmatched bases: 8. CDR1 and CDR2 from the germline V gene are LNHNV and YYDKDF (reference sequence). DNA of the CDR3: TGTGCCACCAGCTTGTCTAGCGGGAGTCAGGAGACCCAGTACTTC. This translates into CATSLSSGSQETQYF.

V and J are TRBV4-2 and TRBJ1-4; D is unclear. Trimming shortened V by 1 base and J by 8 bases, and 8 bases separated the two germline ends. The CDR3 spans 13 residues. The germline V gene encodes CDR1 LGHNA and CDR2 YNFKEQ. In DNA, the CDR3 is TGTGCCAGCAGCCAAGCGGAGGGCGAAAAACTGTTTTTT. Encoded protein: CASSQAEGEKLFF.

This clone appeared a single time. V gene TRBV10-2 combines with J gene TRBJ1-2; 8 bases map to TRBD1. Trimming removed 8 bases from V and 2 bases from J; junction bases left unmatched: 1. Germline CDR1 reads WSHSY; CDR2 reads SAAADI. The CDR3 extends over 12 amino acids. The CDR3 DNA follows: TGCGCCAGCCGGACAGGGAACTATGGCTACACCTTC. It is translated as CASRTGNYGYTF.

The V gene is TRBV15, the J gene TRBJ2-7; D not certain. This CDR3 comprises 15 residues. Between the trimmed V and J ends, which lost 0 bases and 7 bases, there was a span of 16 bases. Germline V lookup: CDR1 LNHNV, CDR2 YYDKDF (reference sequence). As DNA, the CDR3 is TGTGCCACCAGCAGAGATAAGGGTCGAGGTGGGGAGCAGTACTTC. It specifies CATSRDKGRGGEQYF.

The rearrangement links TRBV25-1 to TRBJ2-7; D is unclear. CDR3 length: 15 amino acids. Germline V gene lookup returns CDR1 MGHDK and CDR2 SYGVNS. Trimming took 2 bases from V and 2 from J, leaving 13 bases between them. CDR3 sequence reads: CASSESGNPPYEQYF. The CDR3, as DNA: TGTGCCAGCAGTGAAAGTGGGAATCCCCCCTACGAGCAGTACTTC.

The V and J genes are TRBV19 and TRBJ2-3; TRBD1 matches 7 bases. V shed 6 bases and J 4 bases; nucleotides not matched to a gene: 4. The CDR3 runs 13 residues. CDR1 is LNHDA, CDR2 SQIVND, per germline (reference sequence). CDR3: CASREGGADTQYF. Here the CDR3 DNA reads TGTGCCAGTAGGGAAGGGGGCGCAGATACGCAGTATTTT. Full variable domain (remainder filled in from reference TRBV19 and TRBJ2-3): DGGITQSPKYLFRKEGQNVTLSCEQNLNHDAMYWYRQDPGQGLRLIYYSQIVNDFQKGDIAEGYSVSREKKESFPLTVTSAQKNPTAFYLCASREGGADTQYFGPGTRLTVL.